A single sample is the source of the 2 T cell receptor beta chains below, sequenced in a study of Tregs in tolerant kidney transplant recipients. The nonmyeloablative bone marrow transplants came from related graft donors, with transient mixed chimerism. Profiling relied on immunoSEQ multiplex PCR, and the TCRdb table lists in-frame clones only, not all of them. There are 50,000 to 55,000 clones in the sample; 91% occur only once, and 13% to 15% lies in the top ten. The material sequenced was CD8+ T cells from blood (PBMCs), taken 24 months after the transplant. Every receptor here comes from a human patient who received a combined kidney and bone marrow transplant. Some T cells may possibly be graft donor cells.

This rearrangement joins TRBV4-2 to TRBJ2-7; D may be TRBD2 (5 bases). The V end was cut by 0 bases, the J end by 3 bases, with 15 bases between. There are 16 residues in the CDR3. CDR1 is LGHNA, CDR2 YNFKEQ, per germline. The CDR3 DNA is TGTGCCAGCAGCCAAGACTTGGTGGGAGCAAACTACGAGCAGTACTTC. Translated: CASSQDLVGANYEQYF.

The chain uses TRBV7-3 and TRBJ2-3; 7 nucleotides align to TRBD2. CDR3 length equals 14 residues. CDR1 is SGHTA, CDR2 FQGTGA, per germline. V dropped 3 bases and J dropped 2; count of bases not matched to a gene: 2. CDR3 loop: CASSFGGITDTQYF. The CDR3 DNA is TGTGCCAGCAGCTTCGGGGGGATCACAGATACGCAGTATTTT.